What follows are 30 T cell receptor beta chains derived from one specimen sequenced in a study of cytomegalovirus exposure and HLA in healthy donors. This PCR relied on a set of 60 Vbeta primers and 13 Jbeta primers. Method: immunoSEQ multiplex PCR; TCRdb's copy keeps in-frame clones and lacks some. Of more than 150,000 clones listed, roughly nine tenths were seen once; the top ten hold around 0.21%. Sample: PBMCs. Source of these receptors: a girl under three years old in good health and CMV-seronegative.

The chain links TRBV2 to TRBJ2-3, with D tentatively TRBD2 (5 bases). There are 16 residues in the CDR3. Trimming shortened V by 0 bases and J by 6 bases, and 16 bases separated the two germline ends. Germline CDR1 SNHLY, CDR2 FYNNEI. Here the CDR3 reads CASSEAGRVRGDTQYF. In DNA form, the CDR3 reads TGTGCCAGCAGTGAAGCGGGGAGAGTAAGAGGGGATACGCAGTATTTT.

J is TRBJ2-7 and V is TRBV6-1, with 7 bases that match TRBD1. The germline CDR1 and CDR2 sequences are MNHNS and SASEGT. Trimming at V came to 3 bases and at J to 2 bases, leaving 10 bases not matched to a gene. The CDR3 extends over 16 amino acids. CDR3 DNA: TGTGCCAGCAGTGACCCCACATCCGGGACAGCCTACGAGCAGTACTTC. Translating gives CASSDPTSGTAYEQYF.

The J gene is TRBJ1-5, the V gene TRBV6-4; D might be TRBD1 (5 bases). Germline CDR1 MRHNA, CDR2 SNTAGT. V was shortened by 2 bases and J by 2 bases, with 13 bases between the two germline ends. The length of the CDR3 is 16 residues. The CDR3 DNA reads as TGTGCCAGCAGTGACGAGAGGAGGGGAGGCAATCAGCCCCAGCATTTT. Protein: CASSDERRGGNQPQHF.

The CDR3 nucleotides are TGCGCCAGCAGCGGCCGCCCCAGGGGAGGGGATAATTCACCCCTCCACTTT. It codes for CASSGRPRGGDNSPLHF. The chain joins TRBV5-1 to TRBJ1-6; the D gene is possibly TRBD1 (6 bases). Germline CDR1 reads SGHRS; CDR2 reads YFSETQ. V was trimmed by 4 bases and J by 5 bases, leaving 19 bases between them. The CDR3 consists of 17 residues.

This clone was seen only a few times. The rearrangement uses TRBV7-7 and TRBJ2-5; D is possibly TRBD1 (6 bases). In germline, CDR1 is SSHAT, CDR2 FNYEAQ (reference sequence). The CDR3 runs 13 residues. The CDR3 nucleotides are TGTGCTAGCGCTGAGGGGGACCAAGAGACCCAGTACTTC. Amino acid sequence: CASAEGDQETQYF.

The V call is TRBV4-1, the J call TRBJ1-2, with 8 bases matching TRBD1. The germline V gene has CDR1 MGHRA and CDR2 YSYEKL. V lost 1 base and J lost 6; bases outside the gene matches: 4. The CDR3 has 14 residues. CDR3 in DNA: TGCGCCAGCAGCCAAGCGGGGACAGGCAATGGCTACACCTTC. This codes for CASSQAGTGNGYTF.

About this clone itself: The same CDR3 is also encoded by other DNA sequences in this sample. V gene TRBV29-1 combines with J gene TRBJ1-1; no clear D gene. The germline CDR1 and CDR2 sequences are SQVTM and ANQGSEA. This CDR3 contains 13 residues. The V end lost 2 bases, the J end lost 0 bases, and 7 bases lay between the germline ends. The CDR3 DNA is TGCAGCGTTGAATCCAGTTTGAACACTGAAGCTTTCTTT. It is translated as CSVESSLNTEAFF.

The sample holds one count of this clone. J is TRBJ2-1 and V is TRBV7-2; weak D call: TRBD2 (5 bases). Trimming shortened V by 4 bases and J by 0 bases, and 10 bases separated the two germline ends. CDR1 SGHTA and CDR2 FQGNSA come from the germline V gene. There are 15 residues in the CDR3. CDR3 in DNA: TGTGCCAGCAGCTCGGCGGGCCTCTCCTACAATGAGCAGTTCTTC. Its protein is CASSSAGLSYNEQFF.

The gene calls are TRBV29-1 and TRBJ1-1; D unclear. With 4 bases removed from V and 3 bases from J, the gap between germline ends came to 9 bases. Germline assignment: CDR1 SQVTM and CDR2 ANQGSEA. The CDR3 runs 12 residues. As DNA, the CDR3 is TGCAGCGTTGGAGGTCCGGACACTGAAGCTTTCTTT. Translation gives CSVGGPDTEAFF.

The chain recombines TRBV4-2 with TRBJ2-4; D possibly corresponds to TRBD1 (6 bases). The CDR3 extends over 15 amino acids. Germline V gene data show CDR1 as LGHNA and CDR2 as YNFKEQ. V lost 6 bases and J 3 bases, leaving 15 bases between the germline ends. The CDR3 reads CASRQGGGLKNIQYF. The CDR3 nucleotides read TGTGCCAGCAGACAGGGTGGAGGTCTCAAAAACATTCAGTACTTC.

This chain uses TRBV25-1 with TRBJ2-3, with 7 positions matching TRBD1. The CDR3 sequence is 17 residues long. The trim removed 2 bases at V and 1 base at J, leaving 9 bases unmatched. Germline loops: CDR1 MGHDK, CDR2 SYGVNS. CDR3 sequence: CASSEGDSRIGTDTQYF. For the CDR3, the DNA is TGTGCCAGCAGTGAAGGGGACAGCCGGATCGGCACAGATACGCAGTATTTT.

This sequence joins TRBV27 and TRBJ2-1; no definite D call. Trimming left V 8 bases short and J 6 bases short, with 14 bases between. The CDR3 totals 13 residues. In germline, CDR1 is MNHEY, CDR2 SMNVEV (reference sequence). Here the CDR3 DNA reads TGTGCCAGCGGGTTCACAGCAGCCAATGAGCAGTTCTTC. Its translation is CASGFTAANEQFF.

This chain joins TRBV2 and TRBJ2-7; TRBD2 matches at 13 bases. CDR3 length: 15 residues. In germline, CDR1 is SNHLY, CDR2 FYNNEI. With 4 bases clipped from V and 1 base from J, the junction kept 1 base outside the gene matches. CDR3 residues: CASSALAGGSYEQYF. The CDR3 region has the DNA TGTGCCAGCAGTGCACTAGCGGGAGGGTCCTACGAGCAGTACTTC. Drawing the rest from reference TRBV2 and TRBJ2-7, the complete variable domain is EPEVTQTPSHQVTQMGQEVILRCVPISNHLYFYWYRQILGQKVEFLVSFYNNEISEKSEIFDDQFSVERPDGSNFTLKIRSTKLEDSAMYFCASSALAGGSYEQYFGPGTRLTVT.

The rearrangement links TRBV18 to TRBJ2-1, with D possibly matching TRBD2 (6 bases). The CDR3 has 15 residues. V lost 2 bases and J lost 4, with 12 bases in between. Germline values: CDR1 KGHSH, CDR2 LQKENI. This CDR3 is CASSPYRGTYNEQFF. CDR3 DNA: TGTGCCAGCTCACCATATCGCGGGACGTACAATGAGCAGTTCTTC.

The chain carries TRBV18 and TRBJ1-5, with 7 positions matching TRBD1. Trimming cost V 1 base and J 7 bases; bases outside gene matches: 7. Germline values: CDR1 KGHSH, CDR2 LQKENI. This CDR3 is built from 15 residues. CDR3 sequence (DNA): TGTGCCAGCTCACCACAAGACAGGGTAGGGCAGCCCCAGCATTTT. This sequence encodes CASSPQDRVGQPQHF.

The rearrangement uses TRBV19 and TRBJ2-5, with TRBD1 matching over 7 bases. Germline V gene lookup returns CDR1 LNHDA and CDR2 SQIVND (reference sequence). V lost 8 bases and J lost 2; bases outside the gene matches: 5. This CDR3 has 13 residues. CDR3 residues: CASGPRGQETQYF. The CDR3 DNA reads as TGTGCCAGTGGCCCCAGGGGGCAAGAGACCCAGTACTTC.

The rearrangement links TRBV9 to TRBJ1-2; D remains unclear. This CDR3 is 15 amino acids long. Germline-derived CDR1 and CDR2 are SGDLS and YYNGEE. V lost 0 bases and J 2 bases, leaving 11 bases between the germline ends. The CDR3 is CASSVAEGGNYGYTF. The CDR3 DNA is TGTGCCAGCAGCGTAGCTGAGGGAGGGAACTATGGCTACACCTTC.

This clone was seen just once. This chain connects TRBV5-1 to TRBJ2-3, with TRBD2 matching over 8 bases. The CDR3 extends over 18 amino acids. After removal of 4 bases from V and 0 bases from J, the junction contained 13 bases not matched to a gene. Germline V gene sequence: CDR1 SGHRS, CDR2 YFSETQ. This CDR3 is CASSPRGGRRSSTDTQYF. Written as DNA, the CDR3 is TGCGCCAGCAGCCCTCGGGGGGGCAGACGTTCTAGCACAGATACGCAGTATTTT.

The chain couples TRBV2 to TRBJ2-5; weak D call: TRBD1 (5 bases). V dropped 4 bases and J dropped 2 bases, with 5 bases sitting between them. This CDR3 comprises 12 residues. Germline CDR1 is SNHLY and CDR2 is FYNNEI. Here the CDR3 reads CASSGQQETQYF. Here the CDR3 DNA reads TGTGCCAGCAGTGGACAGCAAGAGACCCAGTACTTC.

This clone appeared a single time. The CDR3 here is CASSYGPTGELFF. CDR3 DNA: TGTGCCAGCAGTTACGGCCCTACCGGGGAGCTGTTTTTT. The V gene is TRBV6-5, the J gene TRBJ2-2; D gene ambiguous. Trimming cost V 2 bases and J 5 bases, with 6 bases left between them. CDR3 length: 13 amino acids. CDR1 MNHEY and CDR2 SVGAGI come from the germline V gene.

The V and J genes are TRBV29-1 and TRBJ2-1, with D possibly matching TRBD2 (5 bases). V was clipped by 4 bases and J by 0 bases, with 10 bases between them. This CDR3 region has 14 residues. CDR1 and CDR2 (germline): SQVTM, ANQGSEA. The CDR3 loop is CSVGRGLSYNEQFF. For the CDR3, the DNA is TGCAGCGTTGGACGGGGTCTCTCCTACAATGAGCAGTTCTTC.

DNA for the CDR3: TGTGCCAGCAGCGCCCACGCGGGACCTTCGAACACTGAAGCTTTCTTT. It translates to CASSAHAGPSNTEAFF. The chain carries TRBV9 and TRBJ1-1; TRBD1 is a possible D gene (5 bases). Per germline, CDR1 SGDLS and CDR2 YYNGEE. The CDR3 is 16 amino acids. Between the trimmed V and J ends, which lost 3 bases and 1 base, there was a span of 16 bases.

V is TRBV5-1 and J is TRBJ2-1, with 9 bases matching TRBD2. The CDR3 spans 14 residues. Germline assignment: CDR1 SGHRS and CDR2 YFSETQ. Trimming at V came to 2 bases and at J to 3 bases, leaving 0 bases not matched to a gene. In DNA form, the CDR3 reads TGCGCCAGCAGCTTACTAGCGGGCTACAATGAGCAGTTCTTC. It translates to CASSLLAGYNEQFF.

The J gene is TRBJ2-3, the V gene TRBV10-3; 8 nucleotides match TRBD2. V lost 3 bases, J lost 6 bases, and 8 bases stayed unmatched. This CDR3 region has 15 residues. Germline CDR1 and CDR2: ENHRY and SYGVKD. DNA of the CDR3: TGTGCCATCAGTGATAGAGAGCGGGAGCGCGATACGCAGTATTTT. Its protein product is CAISDRERERDTQYF.

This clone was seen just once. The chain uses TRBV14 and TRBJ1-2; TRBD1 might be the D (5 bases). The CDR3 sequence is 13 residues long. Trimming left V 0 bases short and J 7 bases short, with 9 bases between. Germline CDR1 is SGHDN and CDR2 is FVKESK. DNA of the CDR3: TGTGCCAGCAGCCAAGATCGCAGGGTTGGCTACACCTTC. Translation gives CASSQDRRVGYTF.

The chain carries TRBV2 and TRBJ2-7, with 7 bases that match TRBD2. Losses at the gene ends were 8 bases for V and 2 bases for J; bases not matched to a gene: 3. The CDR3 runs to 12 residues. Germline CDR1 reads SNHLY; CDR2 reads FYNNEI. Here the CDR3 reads CASRRGTYEQYF. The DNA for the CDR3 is TGTGCCAGCCGGCGGGGGACCTACGAGCAGTACTTC.

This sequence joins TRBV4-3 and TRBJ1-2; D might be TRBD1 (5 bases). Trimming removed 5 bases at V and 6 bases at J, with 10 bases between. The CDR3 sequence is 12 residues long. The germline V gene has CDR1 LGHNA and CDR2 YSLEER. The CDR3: CASSLGGDGYTF. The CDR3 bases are TGCGCCAGCAGCTTGGGGGGGGATGGCTACACCTTC.

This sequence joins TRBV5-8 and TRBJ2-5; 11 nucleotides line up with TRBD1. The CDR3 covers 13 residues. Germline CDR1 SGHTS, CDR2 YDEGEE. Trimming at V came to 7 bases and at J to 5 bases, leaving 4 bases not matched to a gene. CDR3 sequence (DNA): TGTGCCAGCGAAGGGACAGGGGGGGAGACCCAGTACTTC. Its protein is CASEGTGGETQYF.

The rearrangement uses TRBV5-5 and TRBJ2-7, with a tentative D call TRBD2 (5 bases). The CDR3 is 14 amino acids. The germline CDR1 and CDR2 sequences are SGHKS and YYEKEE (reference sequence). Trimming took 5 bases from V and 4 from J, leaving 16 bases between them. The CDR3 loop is CASRTGVATYEQYF. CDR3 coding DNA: TGTGCCAGCAGGACCGGGGTCGCGACTTACGAGCAGTACTTC.

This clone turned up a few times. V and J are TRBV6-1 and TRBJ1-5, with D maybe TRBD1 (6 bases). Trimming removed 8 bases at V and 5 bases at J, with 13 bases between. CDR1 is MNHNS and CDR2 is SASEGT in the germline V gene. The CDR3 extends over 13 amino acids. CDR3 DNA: TGTGCCAGCCGAGGGGGGGTCGATCAGCCCCAGCATTTT. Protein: CASRGGVDQPQHF.